This TCR beta chain was sequenced during a study of PD-1 blockade in classical Hodgkin lymphoma. This clone was observed many times. V was shortened by 6 bases and J by 8 bases, with 19 bases between the two germline ends. The CDR3 extends over 14 amino acids. Per germline, CDR1 MDHEN and CDR2 SYDVKM. Measured with immunoSEQ multiplex PCR; TCRdb has only the in-frame clones, and not every one. The data show about 40,000 clones, about 72% seen once. Relapse was seen in all patients after autologous stem cell transplantation, and brentuximab vedotin exposure was variable. This receptor was taken from a human donor with classical Hodgkin lymphoma. The chain joins TRBV28 to TRBJ1-2; possible D gene TRBD1, 6 bases. Sample: peripheral blood mononuclear cells (PBMCs), taken at baseline. In DNA form, the CDR3 reads TGTGCCAGCAGCCTGTGTACACAGGGATGCGGCTACACCTTC. As protein: CASSLCTQGCGYTF.